Here is one T cell receptor beta chain with its context. Its antigen is unknown. The data were obtained in a study of cytomegalovirus exposure and HLA in healthy donors. Broader study findings: Rarity characterized most TCR sequences, yet some public TCRs appeared in many donors. Later genetic work tied a missense DCLRE1C variant to beta-chain V and J trimming. Earlier findings revealed that most TCR beta V segments proved productive either about 90% or about 30% of the time.

Primers included in the PCR were 60 Vbeta and 13 Jbeta primers. Here immunoSEQ multiplex PCR was the method, and the copy in TCRdb shows in-frame clones only, minus some. The profile shows 80,000 to 100,000 clones, more than 65% of them singletons. Trimming cost V 1 base and J 2 bases; bases outside gene matches: 0. This CDR3 comprises 13 residues. Germline loops: CDR1 GTSNPN, CDR2 SVGIG (reference sequence). The clonotype originates from a woman under 30 in good health and CMV-seropositive. The specimen was PBMCs. The rearrangement uses TRBV30 and TRBJ1-2; TRBD1 matches 8 bases. Here the CDR3 reads CAWSGQGNYGYTF. The CDR3 DNA follows: TGTGCCTGGAGTGGACAGGGGAACTATGGCTACACCTTC. Full variable domain (rest looked up from reference TRBV30 and TRBJ1-2): SQTIHQWPATLVQPVGSPLSLECTVEGTSNPNLYWYRQAAGRGLQLLFYSVGIGQISSEVPQNLSASRPQDRQFILSSKKLLLSDSGFYLCAWSGQGNYGYTFGSGTRLTVV.